This is a list of T cell receptor beta chains from one sample in a study of PD-1 blockade in classical Hodgkin lymphoma. Libraries were prepared by immunoSEQ multiplex PCR; TCRdb keeps only in-frame clonotypes and omits some of them. Of some 23,000 clones listed, 81% are singletons. Sequencing was performed on peripheral blood mononuclear cells (PBMCs), taken before the second cycle of nivolumab. The receptors were gathered from a human donor with classical Hodgkin lymphoma. Each CDR3 is given with its conserved first and last residue. D genes are given only for firm matches.

TRBV29-1	TRBJ2-5	TRBD1	CSVQGAQETQYF
TRBV29-1	TRBJ2-1	TRBD2	CSVETVRGYNEQFF
TRBV7-6	TRBJ2-3	TRBD2	CASSLAAGAPSHSTDTQYF
TRBV5-5	TRBJ1-2	TRBD1	CASSKLTGESGYTF
TRBV18	TRBJ1-1	NA	CASSLGGDTEAFF
TRBV6-5	TRBJ1-5	NA	CASSQASGSNQPQHF
TRBV19	TRBJ2-2	TRBD2	CASSIDSGGTGELFF
TRBV19	TRBJ2-6	NA	CASSKARVGTSGANVLTF
TRBV2	TRBJ2-3	TRBD2	CASRVDSGRESTDTQYF
TRBV5-5	TRBJ1-5	NA	CASSPRRDYSNQPQHF
TRBV6-1	TRBJ2-7	NA	CASSEAHLATGTYEQYF
TRBV5-6	TRBJ2-7	NA	CASSLEAYEQYF
TRBV5-1	TRBJ1-3	NA	CASRPGGQANTIYF
TRBV27	TRBJ2-3	TRBD2	CASSLLAGGSTDTQYF
TRBV10-3	TRBJ2-1	TRBD1	CAISGDIGTGYNEQFF
TRBV27	TRBJ1-3	NA	CASNQRRFHSGNTIYF
TRBV9	TRBJ2-3	NA	CASSGSADTQYF
TRBV6-6	TRBJ1-1	TRBD1	CASSYPGTGAEAFF
TRBV11-2	TRBJ1-1	TRBD1	CASSLRDRGRNTEAFF
TRBV19	TRBJ1-3	TRBD1	CASSTRQGLSSNTIYF
TRBV7-6	TRBJ1-4	NA	CASTPGRARSKNEKLFF
TRBV9	TRBJ2-3	NA	CASSVDSSTDTQYF
TRBV27	TRBJ2-1	TRBD2	CASMAASGYNEQFF
TRBV13	TRBJ2-1	TRBD2	CASSLGWREAGRNEQFF
TRBV29-1	TRBJ1-1	NA	CSVDASGMNTEAFF
TRBV27	TRBJ1-2	TRBD1	CASSSTGGRNYGYTF
TRBV12-5	TRBJ2-7	TRBD2	CASGLPRASGVTYEQYF
TRBV29-1	TRBJ2-7	NA	CSVGGTYEQYF
TRBV7-8	TRBJ2-3	NA	CASSPSRVAASTDTQYF
TRBV5-1	TRBJ1-5	NA	CASSLSTGNNQPQHF
TRBV5-1	TRBJ2-3	NA	CASSFRQGTDTQYF
TRBV7-7	TRBJ2-5	NA	CASSLGGQRQETQYF
TRBV5-6	TRBJ1-2	NA	CASSLIRPGLGYTF
TRBV15	TRBJ1-1	NA	CATSSRWARGAFF
TRBV5-4	TRBJ2-3	TRBD1	CASSPSRDSPTDTQYF
TRBV11-2	TRBJ2-3	NA	CASSLEGSFTDTQYF
TRBV30	TRBJ2-7	NA	CAWSLPLVGSYEQYF
TRBV2	TRBJ2-3	TRBD2	CASRGTPGGRTDTQYF
TRBV10-1	TRBJ2-2	TRBD1	CASNQDRGWTGELFF
TRBV19	TRBJ2-7	NA	CASGTVYEQYF
TRBV2	TRBJ1-2	NA	CASREGGMDYGYTF
TRBV29-1	TRBJ2-5	TRBD1	CSVDRSGGAETQYF
TRBV11-3	TRBJ2-7	TRBD2	CASSLSGGSEQYF
TRBV12-5	TRBJ2-3	TRBD1	CASRGTGPDTQYF
TRBV6-5	TRBJ1-5	NA	CASSTRGGHNQPQHF
TRBV23-1	TRBJ1-4	NA	CASSLFLCGQDNEKLFF
TRBV7-2	TRBJ2-5	TRBD2	CASSLGVGLAGMETQYF
TRBV6-1	TRBJ2-5	NA	CASSLDSHGVQYF
TRBV7-2	TRBJ1-1	NA	CASSAQENTEAFF
TRBV6-5	TRBJ1-1	NA	CASLPDTEAFF
TRBV5-6	TRBJ2-1	TRBD1	CASSPTPGTGAYNEQFF
TRBV14	TRBJ1-1	NA	CASSPDRFMNTEAFF
TRBV29-1	TRBJ1-2	NA	CSVEGQFYGYTF
TRBV9	TRBJ1-2	NA	CASSVVGRGGYTF
TRBV5-1	TRBJ2-3	NA	CASSLGWTASTDTQYF
TRBV28	TRBJ2-7	TRBD1	CASSFSGTGYYEQYF
TRBV14	TRBJ1-6	TRBD1	CASSQVTGQRNSPLHF
TRBV5-6	TRBJ1-2	NA	CASSLYRIGYTF
TRBV29-1	TRBJ2-1	TRBD2	CSVEDQERGSYNEQFF